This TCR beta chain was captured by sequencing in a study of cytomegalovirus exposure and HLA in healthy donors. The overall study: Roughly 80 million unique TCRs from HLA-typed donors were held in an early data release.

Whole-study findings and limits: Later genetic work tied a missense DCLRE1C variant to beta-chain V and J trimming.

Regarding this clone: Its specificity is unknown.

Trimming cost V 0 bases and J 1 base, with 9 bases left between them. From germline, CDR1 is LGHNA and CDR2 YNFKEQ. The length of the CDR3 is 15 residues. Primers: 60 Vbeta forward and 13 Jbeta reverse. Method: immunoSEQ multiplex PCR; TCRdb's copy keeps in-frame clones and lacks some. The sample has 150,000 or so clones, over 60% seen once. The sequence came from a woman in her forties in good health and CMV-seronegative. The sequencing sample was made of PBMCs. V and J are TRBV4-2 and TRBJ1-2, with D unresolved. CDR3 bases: TGTGCCAGCAGCCAAGAGGAGTCTGTTAACTATGGCTACACCTTC. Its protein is CASSQEESVNYGYTF.